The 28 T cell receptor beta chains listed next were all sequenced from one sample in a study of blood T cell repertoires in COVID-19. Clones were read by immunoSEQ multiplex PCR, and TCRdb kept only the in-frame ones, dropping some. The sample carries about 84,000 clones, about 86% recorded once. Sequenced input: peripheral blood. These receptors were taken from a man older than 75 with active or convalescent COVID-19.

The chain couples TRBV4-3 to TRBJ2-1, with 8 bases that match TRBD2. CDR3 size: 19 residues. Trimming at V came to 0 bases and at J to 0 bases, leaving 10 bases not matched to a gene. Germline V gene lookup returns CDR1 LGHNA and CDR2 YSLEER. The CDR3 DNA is TGCGCCAGCAGCCAAGAGAGAGGGGGACTAGGGGCCTCCTACAATGAGCAGTTCTTC. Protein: CASSQERGGLGASYNEQFF.

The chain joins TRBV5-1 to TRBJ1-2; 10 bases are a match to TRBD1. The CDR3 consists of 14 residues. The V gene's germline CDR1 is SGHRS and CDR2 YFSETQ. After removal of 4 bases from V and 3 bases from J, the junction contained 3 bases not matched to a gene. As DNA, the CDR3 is TGCGCCAGCAGCGGGGGGACAGGGGACTATGGCTACACCTTC. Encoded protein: CASSGGTGDYGYTF.

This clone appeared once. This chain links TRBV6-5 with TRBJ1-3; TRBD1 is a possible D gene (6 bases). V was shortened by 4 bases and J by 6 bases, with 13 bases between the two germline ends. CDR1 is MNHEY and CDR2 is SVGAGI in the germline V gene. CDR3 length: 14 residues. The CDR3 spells CASSSYRVENTIYF. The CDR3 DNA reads TGTGCCAGCAGTTCCTACAGGGTGGAAAACACCATATATTTT.

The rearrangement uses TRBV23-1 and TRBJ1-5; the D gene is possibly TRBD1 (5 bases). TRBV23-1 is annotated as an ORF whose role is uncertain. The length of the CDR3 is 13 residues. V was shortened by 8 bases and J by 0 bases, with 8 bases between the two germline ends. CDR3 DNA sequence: TGCGCCAGCGCAGGGTATAGCAATCAGCCCCAGCATTTT. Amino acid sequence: CASAGYSNQPQHF.

CDR3 sequence: CASSLPGAGANVLTF. CDR3 sequence (DNA): TGTGCCAGCAGTTTACCAGGGGCTGGGGCCAACGTCCTGACTTTC. The chain couples TRBV28 to TRBJ2-6; tentative D call: TRBD1 (6 bases). V was cut by 2 bases and J by 2 bases, with 7 bases left in between. The germline V gene has CDR1 MDHEN and CDR2 SYDVKM. The CDR3 is 15 residues long. The variable domain in full, with the rest retrieved from reference TRBV28 and TRBJ2-6, is DVKVTQSSRYLVKRTGEKVFLECVQDMDHENMFWYRQDPGLGLRLIYFSYDVKMKEKGDIPEGYSVSREKKERFSLILESASTNQTSMYLCASSLPGAGANVLTFGAGSRLTVL.

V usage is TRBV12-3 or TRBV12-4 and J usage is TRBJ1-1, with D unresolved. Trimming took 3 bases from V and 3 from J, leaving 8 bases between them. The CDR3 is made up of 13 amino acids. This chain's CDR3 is CASSFGEDTEAFF. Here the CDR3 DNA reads TGTGCCAGCAGTTTCGGGGAGGACACTGAAGCTTTCTTT.

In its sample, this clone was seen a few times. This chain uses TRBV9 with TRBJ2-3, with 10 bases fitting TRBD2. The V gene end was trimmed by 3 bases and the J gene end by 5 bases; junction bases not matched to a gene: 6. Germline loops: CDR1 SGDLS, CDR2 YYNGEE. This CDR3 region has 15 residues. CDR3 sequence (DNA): TGTGCCAGCAGCGCTCAGCGGGGGGGCCTAGATACGCAGTATTTT. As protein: CASSAQRGGLDTQYF.

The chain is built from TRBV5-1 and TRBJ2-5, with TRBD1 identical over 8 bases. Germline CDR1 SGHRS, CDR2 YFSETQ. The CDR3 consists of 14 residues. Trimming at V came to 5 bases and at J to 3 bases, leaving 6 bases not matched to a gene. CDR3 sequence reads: CASRGLTGEETQYF. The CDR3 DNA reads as TGCGCCAGCAGAGGGCTGACAGGGGAAGAGACCCAGTACTTC. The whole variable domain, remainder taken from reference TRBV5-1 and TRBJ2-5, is KAGVTQTPRYLIKTRGQQVTLSCSPISGHRSVSWYQQTPGQGLQFLFEYFSETQRNKGNFPGRFSGRQFSNSRSEMNVSTLELGDSALYLCASRGLTGEETQYFGPGTRLLVL.

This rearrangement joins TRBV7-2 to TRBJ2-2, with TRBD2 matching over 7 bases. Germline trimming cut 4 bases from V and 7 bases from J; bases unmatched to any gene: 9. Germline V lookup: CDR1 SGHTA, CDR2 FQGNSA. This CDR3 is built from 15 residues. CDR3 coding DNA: TGTGCCAGCAGCTACCTGGCACTAGCGAGCGGGGAGCTGTTTTTT. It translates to CASSYLALASGELFF.

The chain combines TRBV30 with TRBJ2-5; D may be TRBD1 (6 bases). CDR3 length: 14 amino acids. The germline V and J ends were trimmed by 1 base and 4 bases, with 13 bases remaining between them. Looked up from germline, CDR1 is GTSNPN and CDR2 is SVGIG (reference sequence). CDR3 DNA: TGTGCCTGGAGTGGCAGAGTAGGGGGAGAGACCCAGTACTTC. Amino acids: CAWSGRVGGETQYF. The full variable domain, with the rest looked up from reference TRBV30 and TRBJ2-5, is SQTIHQWPATLVQPVGSPLSLECTVEGTSNPNLYWYRQAAGRGLQLLFYSVGIGQISSEVPQNLSASRPQDRQFILSSKKLLLSDSGFYLCAWSGRVGGETQYFGPGTRLLVL.

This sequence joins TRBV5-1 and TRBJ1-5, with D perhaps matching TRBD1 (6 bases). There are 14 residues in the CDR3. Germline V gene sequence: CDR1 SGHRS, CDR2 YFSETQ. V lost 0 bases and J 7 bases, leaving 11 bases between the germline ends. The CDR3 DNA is TGCGCCAGCAGCTTGGGACAGGCAGGGCAGCCCCAGCATTTT. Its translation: CASSLGQAGQPQHF.

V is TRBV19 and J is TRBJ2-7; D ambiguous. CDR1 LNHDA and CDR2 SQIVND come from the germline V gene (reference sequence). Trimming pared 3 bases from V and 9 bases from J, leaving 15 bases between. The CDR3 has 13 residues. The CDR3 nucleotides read TGTGCCAGTAGTATTGACGGATCATCAGGGCAGTACTTC. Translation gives CASSIDGSSGQYF.

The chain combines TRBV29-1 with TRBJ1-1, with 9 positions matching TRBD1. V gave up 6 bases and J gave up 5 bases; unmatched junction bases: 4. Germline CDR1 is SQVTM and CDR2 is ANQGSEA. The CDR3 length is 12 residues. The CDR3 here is CSVDRGKTEAFF. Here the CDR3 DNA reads TGCAGCGTGGACAGGGGTAAAACTGAAGCTTTCTTT.

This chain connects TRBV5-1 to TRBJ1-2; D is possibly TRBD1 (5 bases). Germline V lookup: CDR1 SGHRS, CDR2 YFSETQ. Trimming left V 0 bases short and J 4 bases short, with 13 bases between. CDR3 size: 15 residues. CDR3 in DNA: TGCGCCAGCAGCTTGGAGGGGTCCGTTGGCTATGGCTACACCTTC. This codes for CASSLEGSVGYGYTF.

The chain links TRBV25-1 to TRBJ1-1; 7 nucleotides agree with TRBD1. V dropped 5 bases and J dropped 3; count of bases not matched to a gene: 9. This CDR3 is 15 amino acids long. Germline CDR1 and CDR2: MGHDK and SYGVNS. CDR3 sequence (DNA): TGTGCCAGCAGTCCTCCCGGGACAGCGTACACTGAAGCTTTCTTT. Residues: CASSPPGTAYTEAFF.

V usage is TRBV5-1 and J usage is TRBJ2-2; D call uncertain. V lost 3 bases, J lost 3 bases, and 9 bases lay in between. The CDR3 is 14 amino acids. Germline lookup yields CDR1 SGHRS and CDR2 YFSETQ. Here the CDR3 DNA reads TGCGCCAGCAGCTCTGACTCCTACACCGGGGAGCTGTTTTTT. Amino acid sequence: CASSSDSYTGELFF.

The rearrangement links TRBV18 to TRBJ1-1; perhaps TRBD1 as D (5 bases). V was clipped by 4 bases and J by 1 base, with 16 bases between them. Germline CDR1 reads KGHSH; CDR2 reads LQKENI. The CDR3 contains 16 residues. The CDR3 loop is CASSLTNGGTNTEAFF. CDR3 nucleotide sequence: TGTGCCAGCTCACTAACTAACGGGGGGACGAACACTGAAGCTTTCTTT.

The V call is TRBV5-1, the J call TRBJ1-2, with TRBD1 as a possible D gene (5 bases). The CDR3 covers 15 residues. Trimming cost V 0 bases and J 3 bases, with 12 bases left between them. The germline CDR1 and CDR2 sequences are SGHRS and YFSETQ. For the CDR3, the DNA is TGCGCCAGCAGCTTGGAGGCCCGGGGGGACTATGGCTACACCTTC. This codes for CASSLEARGDYGYTF.

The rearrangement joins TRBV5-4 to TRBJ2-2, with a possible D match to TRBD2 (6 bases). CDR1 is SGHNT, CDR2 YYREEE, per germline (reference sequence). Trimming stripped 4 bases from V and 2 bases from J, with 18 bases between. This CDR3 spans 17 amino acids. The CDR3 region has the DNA TGTGCCAGCAGCCCCGATCTCGCGGGGTTCAACACCGGGGAGCTGTTTTTT. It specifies CASSPDLAGFNTGELFF. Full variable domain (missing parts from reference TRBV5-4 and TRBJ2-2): ETGVTQSPTHLIKTRGQQVTLRCSSQSGHNTVSWYQQALGQGPQFIFQYYREEENGRGNFPPRFSGLQFPNYSSELNVNALELDDSALYLCASSPDLAGFNTGELFFGEGSRLTVL.

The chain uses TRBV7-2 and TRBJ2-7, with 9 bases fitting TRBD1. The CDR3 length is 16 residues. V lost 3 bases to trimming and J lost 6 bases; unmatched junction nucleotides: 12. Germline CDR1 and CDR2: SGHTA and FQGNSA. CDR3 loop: CASSFSPGTGRGEQYF. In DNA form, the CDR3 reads TGTGCCAGCAGCTTTAGCCCAGGGACAGGGCGAGGCGAGCAGTACTTC.

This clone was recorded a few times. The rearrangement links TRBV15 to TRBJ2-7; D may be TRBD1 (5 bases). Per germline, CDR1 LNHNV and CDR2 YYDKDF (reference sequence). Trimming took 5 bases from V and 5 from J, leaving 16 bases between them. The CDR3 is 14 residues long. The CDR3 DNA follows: TGTGCCACCAGCTCTAGGGGCCCCGGTAACGAGCAGTACTTC. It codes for CATSSRGPGNEQYF.

CDR3 loop: CASGSVFLSGQSGNTIYF. The CDR3 bases are TGTGCTAGTGGCTCCGTCTTCCTTTCAGGGCAGAGTGGAAACACCATATATTTT. The J gene is TRBJ1-3, the V gene TRBV12-5; D is possibly TRBD1 (5 bases). CDR1 and CDR2 (germline): LGHNT, FRNRAP. The CDR3 contains 18 residues. Trimming left V 6 bases short and J 3 bases short, with 24 bases between.

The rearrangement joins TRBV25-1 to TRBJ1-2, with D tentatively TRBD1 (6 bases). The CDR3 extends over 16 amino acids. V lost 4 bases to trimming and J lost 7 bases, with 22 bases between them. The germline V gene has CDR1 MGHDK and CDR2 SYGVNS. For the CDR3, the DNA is TGTGCCAGCAGTGCCTCGGACAGATCTCTTTATGGTGGCTACACCTTC. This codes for CASSASDRSLYGGYTF.

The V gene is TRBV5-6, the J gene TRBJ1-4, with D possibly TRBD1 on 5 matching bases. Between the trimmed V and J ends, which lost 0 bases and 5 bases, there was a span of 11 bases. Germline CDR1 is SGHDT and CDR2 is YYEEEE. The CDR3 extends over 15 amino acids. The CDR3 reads CASSLAGARNEKLFF. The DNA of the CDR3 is TGTGCCAGCAGCTTGGCTGGGGCGAGGAATGAAAAACTGTTTTTT.

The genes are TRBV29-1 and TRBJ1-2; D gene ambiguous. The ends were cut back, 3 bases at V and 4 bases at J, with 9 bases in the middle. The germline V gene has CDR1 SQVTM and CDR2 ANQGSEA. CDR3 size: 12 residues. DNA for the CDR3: TGCAGCGTTGATCGAGGTGGCTATGGCTACACCTTC. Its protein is CSVDRGGYGYTF.

The CDR3 sequence: CASSPRTSDTGELFF. The CDR3, as DNA: TGTGCCAGCAGCCCCCGGACATCCGACACCGGGGAGCTGTTTTTT. This chain joins TRBV11-2 and TRBJ2-2; the D gene is possibly TRBD1 (5 bases). Trimming cost V 5 bases and J 3 bases, with 13 bases left between them. This CDR3 has 15 amino acids. Germline loops: CDR1 SGHAT, CDR2 FQNNGV.

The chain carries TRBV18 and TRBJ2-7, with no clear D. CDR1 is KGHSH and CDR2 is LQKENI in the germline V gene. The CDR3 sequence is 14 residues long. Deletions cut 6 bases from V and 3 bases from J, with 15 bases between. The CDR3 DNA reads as TGTGCCAGCTCGCCCGTGGCCCAGGACTACGAGCAGTACTTC. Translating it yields CASSPVAQDYEQYF.

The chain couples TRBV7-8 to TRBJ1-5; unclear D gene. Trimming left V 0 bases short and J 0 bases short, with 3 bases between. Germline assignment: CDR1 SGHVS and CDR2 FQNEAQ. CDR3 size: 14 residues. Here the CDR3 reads CASSLANSNQPQHF. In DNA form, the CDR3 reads TGTGCCAGCAGCTTAGCTAATAGCAATCAGCCCCAGCATTTT.